This entry lists 14 T cell receptor beta chains sequenced from one sample in a study of T cells after yellow fever vaccination. TCRdb redid the calling of the 5' RACE reads with MiXCR, one entry per CDR3 protein. The repertoire includes approximately 150,000 distinct CDR3 sequences, approximately 6% of them detected once, and approximately 3% sits in the top ten. The sample was CD4+ T cells sorted from PBMCs, taken on the day of the first yellow fever vaccination. The origin of the receptors is a man aged 18 to 30 who received the YFV17D yellow fever vaccine.

This clonotype was observed many times. The chain employs TRBV4-1 and TRBJ2-5, with 7 bases identical to TRBD1. Trimming at V came to 1 base and at J to 7 bases, leaving 6 bases not matched to a gene. Germline assignment: CDR1 MGHRA and CDR2 YSYEKL. The CDR3 totals 14 residues. The CDR3 loop is CASSQARGLGTQYF. Here the CDR3 DNA reads TGCGCCAGCAGCCAAGCAAGGGGGCTCGGGACCCAGTACTTC.

This clonotype was detected only a few times. The rearrangement joins TRBV11-2 to TRBJ2-3; D ambiguous. In germline, CDR1 is SGHAT, CDR2 FQNNGV. Trimming removed 1 base from V and 2 bases from J, with 7 bases in between. The CDR3 consists of 14 residues. The CDR3 is CASSLVAPTDTQYF. The CDR3 DNA reads as TGTGCCAGCAGCTTAGTTGCGCCCACAGATACGCAGTATTTT.

The V gene is TRBV20-1, the J gene TRBJ2-7; D could derive from TRBD1 or TRBD2 (7 bases each). V shed 5 bases and J shed 2 bases, with 16 bases lying between them. The length of the CDR3 is 14 residues. Germline-derived CDR1 and CDR2 are DFQATT and SNEGSKA (reference sequence). CDR3 protein: CSAPTRGRAYEQYV. The CDR3 coding sequence is TGCAGTGCTCCTACCAGGGGGAGGGCCTACGAGCAGTACGTC.

Ten or more counts support this clonotype. The chain has TRBV6-5 and TRBJ2-7; 10 bases align to TRBD2. Germline V gene data show CDR1 as MNHEY and CDR2 as SVGAGI. This CDR3 comprises 14 residues. The V gene end was trimmed by 4 bases and the J gene end by 7 bases; junction bases not matched to a gene: 7. CDR3 sequence: CASSSAGGPREQYF. The DNA for the CDR3 is TGTGCCAGCAGTTCAGCGGGGGGGCCTCGGGAGCAGTACTTC.

This clonotype has only a few counts. The chain combines TRBV20-1 with TRBJ2-5, with TRBD2 matching over 7 bases. CDR1 is DFQATT, CDR2 SNEGSKA, per germline (reference sequence). There are 13 residues in the CDR3. The ends lost 3 bases at V and 5 bases at J; junction bases unmatched: 6. CDR3: CSARRIAGETQYF. Here the CDR3 DNA reads TGCAGTGCTAGGCGCATAGCGGGTGAGACCCAGTACTTC.

This clonotype has more than one count but fewer than ten. The chain is built from TRBV5-1 and TRBJ2-1, with unresolved D. The germline V gene encodes CDR1 SGHRS and CDR2 YFSETQ. Trimming removed 7 bases from V and 2 bases from J, with 16 bases in between. This CDR3 contains 15 residues. The CDR3 here is CASHPSAATYNEQFF. The CDR3 DNA follows: TGCGCCAGCCACCCCTCGGCGGCAACCTACAATGAGCAGTTCTTC.

This sequence joins TRBV20-1 and TRBJ2-3; D is unresolved. This CDR3 contains 13 residues. Trimming pared 6 bases from V and 2 bases from J, leaving 12 bases between. Germline lookup yields CDR1 DFQATT and CDR2 SNEGSKA (reference sequence). CDR3 amino acids: CSARFRVTDTQYF. CDR3 nucleotides: TGCAGTGCCCGGTTCCGGGTCACAGATACGCAGTATTTT.

In its sample, this clonotype was seen many times. The rearrangement uses TRBV20-1 and TRBJ2-1; the match to TRBD2 covers 12 bases. The V segment lost 6 bases and the J segment 2 bases; nucleotides outside the gene matches: 5. The germline gives CDR1 DFQATT, CDR2 SNEGSKA (reference sequence). CDR3 size: 15 residues. The CDR3 DNA reads as TGCAGTGCGTCTAGCGGGGGGGGAACCTACAATGAGCAGTTCTTC. Translation: CSASSGGGTYNEQFF.

The chain is built from TRBV6-5 and TRBJ1-5; 7 bases agree with TRBD1. The germline CDR1 and CDR2 sequences are MNHEY and SVGAGI. J was trimmed by 5 bases and V by 8 bases; bases with no gene match: 9. This CDR3 is 14 amino acids long. CDR3 amino acids: CASGLGTDHQPQHF. In nucleotides, the CDR3 is TGTGCCAGCGGGCTGGGGACAGACCATCAGCCCCAGCATTTT.

V gene TRBV3-1 combines with J gene TRBJ2-5, with D uncertain. This CDR3 region has 14 residues. V was clipped by 2 bases and J by 1 base, with 8 bases between them. CDR1 is LGHDT, CDR2 YNNKEL, per germline (reference sequence). The CDR3 DNA reads TGTGCCAGCAGCCAAAACGGAGCCCAAGAGACCCAGTACTTC. This gives the protein CASSQNGAQETQYF.

This clonotype was seen a few times. The chain recombines TRBV6-1 with TRBJ2-7, with 8 bases that match TRBD1. This CDR3 has 14 amino acids. Germline lookup yields CDR1 MNHNS and CDR2 SASEGT. The junction had 5 bases not matched to a gene; V was cut back by 6 bases and J by 1 base. CDR3 DNA: TGTGCCAGCAGATGGACAGGGAGTTCCTACGAGCAGTACGTC. It encodes CASRWTGSSYEQYV.

This clonotype appeared a few times. J is TRBJ2-1 and V is TRBV6-2 or TRBV6-3; 15 bases fit TRBD2. CDR1 and CDR2 from the germline V gene are MNHEY and SVGEGT. This CDR3 is built from 15 residues. V shed 5 bases, J shed 7 bases, and the junction held 3 bases outside the gene matches. The CDR3 bases are TGTGCCAGCAGTCCCGGGACTAGCGGGAGGAATGAGCAGTTCTTC. Its protein product is CASSPGTSGRNEQFF.

This clonotype was counted between two and nine times. CDR3 in amino acids: CASSQVSNSLLHEQYF. The CDR3 DNA sequence: TGCGCCAGCAGCCAAGTTTCTAACTCCCTTTTGCACGAGCAGTACTTC. This rearrangement joins TRBV4-3 to TRBJ2-7; D is unclear. CDR3 length equals 16 residues. V lost 1 base and J lost 5, with 18 bases in between. Germline lookup yields CDR1 LGHNA and CDR2 YSLEER.

There are many counts of this clonotype. This chain connects TRBV5-1 to TRBJ2-3, with 9 bases aligning to TRBD2. This CDR3 is built from 15 residues. Trimming took 7 bases from V and 1 from J; bases not matched to a gene: 7. The germline CDR1 and CDR2 sequences are SGHRS and YFSETQ. The DNA for the CDR3 is TGCGCCAGCGGTATACTAGCGGGTGGCACAGATACGCAGTATTTT. Encoded protein: CASGILAGGTDTQYF. Full variable domain (missing parts from reference TRBV5-1 and TRBJ2-3): KAGVTQTPRYLIKTRGQQVTLSCSPISGHRSVSWYQQTPGQGLQFLFEYFSETQRNKGNFPGRFSGRQFSNSRSEMNVSTLELGDSALYLCASGILAGGTDTQYFGPGTRLTVL.